This T cell receptor beta chain was identified in a study of tumor and adjacent non-tumor tissue in lung cancer. Study-level background: Stage I to III disease affected about ten men and roughly 5 women aged about 31 to 76.

General study findings and limits: Patients with more diverse tumor TCRs had worse survival.

In germline, CDR1 is SEHNR, CDR2 FQNEAQ (reference sequence). This CDR3 has 15 residues. In its sample, this clonotype was seen once. As yet, its antigen is unknown. A much larger clone lies a single base off, so this may be a read error. This sample's RNA came from whole unsorted tissue. Chemotherapy-naive patients with new lung cancer underwent thoracic surgery in China, August–late 2014. Three rounds of nested PCR, following a modified ARM-PCR protocol, produced the TCRbeta library. In TCRdb, the multiplex PCR reads were re-called with MiXCR into one record per CDR3 protein. The sample includes about 79,000 distinct CDR3 sequences, approximately 72% of them seen just once.

The sequenced sample was lung tumor tissue. The sequence came from a woman in her thirties or forties with non-small cell lung cancer. The chain combines TRBV7-9 with TRBJ2-7; 10 bases are shared with TRBD1. The CDR3 region is CASSPRQGARYEEYF. The CDR3 DNA is TGTGCCAGCAGCCCCAGACAGGGGGCTCGCTACGAGGAGTACTTC.